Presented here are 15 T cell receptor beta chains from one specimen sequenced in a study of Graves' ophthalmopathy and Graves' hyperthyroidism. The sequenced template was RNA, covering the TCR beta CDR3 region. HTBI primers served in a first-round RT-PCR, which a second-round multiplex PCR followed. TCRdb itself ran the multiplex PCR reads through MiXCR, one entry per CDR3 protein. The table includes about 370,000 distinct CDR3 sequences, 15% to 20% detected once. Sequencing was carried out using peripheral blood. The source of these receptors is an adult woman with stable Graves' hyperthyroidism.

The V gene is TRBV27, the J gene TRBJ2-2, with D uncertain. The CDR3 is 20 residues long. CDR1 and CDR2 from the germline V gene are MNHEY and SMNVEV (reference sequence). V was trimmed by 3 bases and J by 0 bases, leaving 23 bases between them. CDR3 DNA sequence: TGTGCCAGCAGTTTGTCGGGTTCGAGGTTAGAGAAGACGAACACCGGGGAGCTGTTTTTT. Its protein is CASSLSGSRLEKTNTGELFF.

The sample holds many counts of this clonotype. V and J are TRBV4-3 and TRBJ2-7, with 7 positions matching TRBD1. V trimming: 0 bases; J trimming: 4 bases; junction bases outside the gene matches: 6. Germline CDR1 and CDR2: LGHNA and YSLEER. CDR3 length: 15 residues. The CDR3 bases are TGCGCCAGCAGCCAAGAATCAGGGGGATGGTACGAGCAGTACTTC. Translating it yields CASSQESGGWYEQYF.

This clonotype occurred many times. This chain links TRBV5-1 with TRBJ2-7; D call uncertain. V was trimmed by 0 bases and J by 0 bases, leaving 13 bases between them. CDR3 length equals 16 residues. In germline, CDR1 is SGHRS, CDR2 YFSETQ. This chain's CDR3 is CASSLEGSDVSYEQYF. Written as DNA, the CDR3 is TGCGCCAGCAGCTTGGAAGGGTCCGACGTCTCCTACGAGCAGTACTTC.

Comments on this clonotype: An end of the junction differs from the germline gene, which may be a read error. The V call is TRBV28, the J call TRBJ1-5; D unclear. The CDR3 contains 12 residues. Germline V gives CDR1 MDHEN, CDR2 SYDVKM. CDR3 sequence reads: CASSFFDQLQHF. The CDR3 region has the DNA TGTGCCAGCAGTTTTTTTGATCAGCTCCAGCATTTT.

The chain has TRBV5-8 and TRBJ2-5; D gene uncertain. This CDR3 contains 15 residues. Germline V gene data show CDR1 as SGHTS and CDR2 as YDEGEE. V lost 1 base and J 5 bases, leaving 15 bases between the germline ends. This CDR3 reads CASSLPISLRETQYF. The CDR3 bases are TGTGCCAGCAGCTTGCCCATTAGCCTCCGGGAGACCCAGTACTTC.

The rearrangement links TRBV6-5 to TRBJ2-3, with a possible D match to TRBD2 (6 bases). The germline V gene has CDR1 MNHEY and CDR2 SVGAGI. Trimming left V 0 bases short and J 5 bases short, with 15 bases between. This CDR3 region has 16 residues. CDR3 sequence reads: CASSYSRPPSVDTQYF. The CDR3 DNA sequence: TGTGCCAGCAGTTACTCTAGGCCCCCTAGCGTAGATACGCAGTATTTT.

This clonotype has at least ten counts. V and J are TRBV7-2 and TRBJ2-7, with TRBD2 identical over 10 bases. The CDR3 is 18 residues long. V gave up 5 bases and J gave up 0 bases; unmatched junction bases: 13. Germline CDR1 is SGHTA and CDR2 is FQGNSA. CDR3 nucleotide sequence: TGTGCCAGCAGCCGTCGGGGACTAGCGAAAGCCCACTCCTACGAGCAGTACTTC. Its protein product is CASSRRGLAKAHSYEQYF.

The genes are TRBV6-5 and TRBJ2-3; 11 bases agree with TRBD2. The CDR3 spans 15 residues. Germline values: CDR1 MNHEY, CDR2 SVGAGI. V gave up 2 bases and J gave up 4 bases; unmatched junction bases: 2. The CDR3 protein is CASSYDSGRADTQYF. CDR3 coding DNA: TGTGCCAGCAGTTACGATAGCGGGAGGGCAGATACGCAGTATTTT.

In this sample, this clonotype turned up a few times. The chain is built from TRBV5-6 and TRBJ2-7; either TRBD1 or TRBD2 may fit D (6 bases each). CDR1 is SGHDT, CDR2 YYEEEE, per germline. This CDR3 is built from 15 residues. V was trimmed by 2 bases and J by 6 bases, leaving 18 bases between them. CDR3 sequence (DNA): TGTGCCAGCAGCTTTGGGGGCGGGACCAGGGGCGAGCAGTACTTC. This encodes CASSFGGGTRGEQYF.

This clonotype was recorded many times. Here the CDR3 DNA reads TGTGCCACAGACACCGGGACGGGGACCTACGAGCAGTACTTC. Its protein product is CATDTGTGTYEQYF. The chain has TRBV6-2 or TRBV6-3 and TRBJ2-7; D may be TRBD1 or TRBD2 (5 bases each). V lost 10 bases and J 2 bases, leaving 18 bases between the germline ends. Germline assignment: CDR1 MNHEY and CDR2 SVGEGT. The CDR3 has 14 residues.

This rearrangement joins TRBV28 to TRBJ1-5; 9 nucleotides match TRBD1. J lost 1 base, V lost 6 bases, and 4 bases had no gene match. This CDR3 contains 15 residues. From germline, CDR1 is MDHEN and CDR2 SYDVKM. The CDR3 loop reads CASRRTGVSNQPQHF. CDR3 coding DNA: TGTGCCAGCAGGAGGACAGGGGTGAGCAATCAGCCCCAGCATTTT.

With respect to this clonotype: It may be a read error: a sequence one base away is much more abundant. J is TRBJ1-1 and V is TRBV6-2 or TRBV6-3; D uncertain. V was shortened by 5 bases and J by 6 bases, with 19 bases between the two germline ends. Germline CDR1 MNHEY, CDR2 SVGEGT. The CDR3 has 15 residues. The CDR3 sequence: CASSRVLGGFSEAFF. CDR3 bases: TGTGCCAGCAGTCGGGTCCTAGGTGGGTTCTCTGAAGCTTTCTTT.

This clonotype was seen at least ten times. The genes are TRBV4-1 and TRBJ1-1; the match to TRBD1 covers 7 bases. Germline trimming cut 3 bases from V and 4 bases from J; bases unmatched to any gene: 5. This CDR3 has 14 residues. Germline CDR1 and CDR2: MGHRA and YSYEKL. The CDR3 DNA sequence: TGCGCCAGCAGCCAGGGGACAGAAGGCACTGAAGCTTTCTTT. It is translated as CASSQGTEGTEAFF.

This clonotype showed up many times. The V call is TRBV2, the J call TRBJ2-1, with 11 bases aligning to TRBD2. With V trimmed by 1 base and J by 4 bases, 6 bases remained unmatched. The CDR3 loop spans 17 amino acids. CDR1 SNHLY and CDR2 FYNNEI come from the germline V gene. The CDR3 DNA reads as TGTGCCAGCAGTGAAGTACCTAGCGGGAGGTTATACAATGAGCAGTTCTTC. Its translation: CASSEVPSGRLYNEQFF.

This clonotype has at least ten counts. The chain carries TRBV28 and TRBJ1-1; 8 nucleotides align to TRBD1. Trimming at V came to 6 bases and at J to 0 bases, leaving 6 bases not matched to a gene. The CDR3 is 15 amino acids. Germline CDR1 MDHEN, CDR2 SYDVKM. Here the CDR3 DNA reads TGTGCCAGCAGAGGTCCGGGACAGGTGAACACTGAAGCTTTCTTT. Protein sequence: CASRGPGQVNTEAFF.